This TCR beta chain comes out of a study of blood T cell repertoires in COVID-19. The overall study: Acute and convalescent COVID-19 samples came from the United States, Italy and Spain.

The germline V gene encodes CDR1 LGHDT and CDR2 YNNKEL (reference sequence). V shed 3 bases and J 5 bases; nucleotides not matched to a gene: 10. The CDR3 is 16 residues long. How the authors handled the data: Amplification with reference gene primers provided the estimates of nucleated cell counts. Measured with immunoSEQ multiplex PCR; TCRdb has only the in-frame clones, and not every one. V and J calls and clone size are copied from that table; D and trimming were computed from the DNA. Of roughly 230,000 clones detected, 80% to 90% appear once; the ten largest clones hold 4%. Source material: peripheral blood. The clonotype comes from a man aged 50-60 years with acute or convalescent COVID-19. The chain employs TRBV3-1 (or the pseudogene TRBV3-2) and TRBJ2-5, with 9 positions matching TRBD1. The CDR3 loop is CASSHASQGAWETQYF. CDR3 in DNA: TGTGCCAGCAGCCACGCCTCACAGGGGGCCTGGGAGACCCAGTACTTC.